One and the same sample provided the 25 T cell receptor beta chains below, sequenced in a study of regulatory T cells in long-lasting Graves disease. Indicated time point: newly diagnosed GD, antithyroid drugs for less than 3 months. The TCR library was made from RNA that had been extracted from PBMCs in TRIzol. Through Arm-PCR of CDR3 regions and iRepertoire HTBI primers, TCR beta libraries were built. TCRdb re-analysed the multiplex PCR reads in MiXCR, keeping a single row per CDR3 protein. The sample has some 250,000 distinct CDR3 sequences, approximately 20% seen once. The source material was peripheral blood mononuclear cells (PBMCs), sampled at new diagnosis, from a patient treated with antithyroid drugs. These receptors came from a female donor with Graves disease.

This clonotype has a handful of counts. The chain has TRBV4-3 and TRBJ2-4, with 10 bases matching TRBD2. The CDR3 length is 19 residues. Trimming removed 0 bases from V and 9 bases from J; junction bases left unmatched: 17. Per germline, CDR1 LGHNA and CDR2 YSLEER. The CDR3 DNA reads TGCGCCAGCAGCCAAGATCAGCGGGGGGGCCCCAGGGGGTATACCATTCAGTACTTC. Its translation is CASSQDQRGGPRGYTIQYF.

This clonotype was seen repeatedly, ten times or more. The chain employs TRBV19 and TRBJ2-5, with D maybe TRBD2 (6 bases). Germline CDR1 and CDR2: LNHDA and SQIVND (reference sequence). Trimming took 5 bases from V and 2 from J, leaving 18 bases between them. The CDR3 totals 16 residues. The CDR3 DNA is TGTGCCAGTAGTCCACCCACTGGGCGGGATCAAGAGACCCAGTACTTC. Its protein product is CASSPPTGRDQETQYF. Full variable domain (outside the CDR3, taken from reference TRBV19 and TRBJ2-5): DGGITQSPKYLFRKEGQNVTLSCEQNLNHDAMYWYRQDPGQGLRLIYYSQIVNDFQKGDIAEGYSVSREKKESFPLTVTSAQKNPTAFYLCASSPPTGRDQETQYFGPGTRLLVL.

At least ten counts were recorded for this clonotype. The chain uses TRBV11-2 and TRBJ2-5, with TRBD2 as a possible D gene (5 bases). The V and J ends lost 1 base and 1 base respectively, with 10 bases between them. Germline V gene lookup returns CDR1 SGHAT and CDR2 FQNNGV. The CDR3 contains 15 residues. DNA for the CDR3: TGTGCCAGCAGCTTAGGAGGGATCGGCCAAGAGACCCAGTACTTC. Its protein product is CASSLGGIGQETQYF.

This clonotype came up many times. This rearrangement joins TRBV30 to TRBJ1-1; D unresolved. CDR1 GTSNPN and CDR2 SVGIG come from the germline V gene (reference sequence). V was shortened by 4 bases and J by 1 base, with 10 bases between the two germline ends. This CDR3 spans 13 amino acids. The CDR3: CAWIRQTNTEAFF. The CDR3 DNA reads as TGTGCCTGGATAAGGCAAACGAACACTGAAGCTTTCTTT.

The rearrangement links TRBV11-3 to TRBJ2-3; 11 bases fit TRBD1. The J call may not be correct, given that the DNA end is closer to TRBJ2-5. This CDR3 has 14 residues. CDR1 and CDR2 from the germline V gene are SGHNT and YENEEA. The CDR3 here is CASSRTGGVETQYF. The CDR3 DNA reads TGTGCCAGCAGCCGGACAGGGGGCGTCGAGACCCAGTACTTC.

At least ten counts were recorded for this clonotype. This chain connects TRBV3-1 to TRBJ2-7; D gene ambiguous. CDR3 size: 11 residues. Per the germline V gene, CDR1 is LGHDT and CDR2 is YNNKEL (reference sequence). V gave up 7 bases and J gave up 5 bases, with 9 bases separating them. DNA of the CDR3: TGTGCCAGCACCCGGGCTGACGAGCAGTACTTC. Amino acids: CASTRADEQYF.

This clonotype was seen repeatedly, ten times or more. With a much larger clone just one base away, this may be a read error. The gene calls are TRBV10-3 and TRBJ2-5; TRBD2 matches at 11 bases. CDR1 is ENHRY and CDR2 is SYGVKD in the germline V gene. The CDR3 is 17 residues long. CDR3 sequence reads: CTIRPGQEGLAEETQYF. The CDR3 DNA reads TGTACCATCAGACCTGGACAGGAGGGACTAGCGGAAGAGACCCAGTACTTC.

There are many counts of this clonotype. The chain employs TRBV20-1 and TRBJ1-1, with 8 bases matching TRBD1. The CDR3 sequence is 14 residues long. The V gene's germline CDR1 is DFQATT and CDR2 SNEGSKA (reference sequence). J was trimmed by 4 bases and V by 0 bases; bases with no gene match: 4. The CDR3 is CSARDGQGGTEAFF. Written as DNA, the CDR3 is TGCAGTGCTAGAGATGGACAGGGCGGCACTGAAGCTTTCTTT.

This clonotype was seen more than once but under ten times. For the CDR3, the DNA is TGTGCCAGCAGCGTCTGGAGCGGATCCAATGAGCAGTTCTTC. This translates into CASSVWSGSNEQFF. The chain couples TRBV9 to TRBJ2-1, with D perhaps TRBD2 (5 bases). V dropped 2 bases and J dropped 6 bases, with 12 bases sitting between them. Germline V lookup: CDR1 SGDLS, CDR2 YYNGEE. CDR3 length equals 14 residues. The full variable domain, with the rest looked up from reference TRBV9 and TRBJ2-1, is DSGVTQTPKHLITATGQRVTLRCSPRSGDLSVYWYQQSLDQGLQFLIQYYNGEERAKGNILERFSAQQFPDLHSELNLSSLELGDSALYFCASSVWSGSNEQFFGPGTRLTVL.

This clonotype was counted at least ten times. The chain uses TRBV7-2 and TRBJ2-7, with TRBD2 matching over 7 bases. J gave up 1 base and V 5 bases, and 8 bases lay outside the gene matches. This CDR3 comprises 15 residues. Germline V lookup: CDR1 SGHTA, CDR2 FQGNSA. DNA for the CDR3: TGTGCCAGCAGCCCCAGCGCGGGAGAGTCCTACGAGCAGTACTTC. It is translated as CASSPSAGESYEQYF. The whole variable domain, remainder taken from reference TRBV7-2 and TRBJ2-7, is GAGVSQSPSNKVTEKGKDVELRCDPISGHTALYWYRQSLGQGLEFLIYFQGNSAPDKSGLPSDRFSAERTGGSVSTLTIQRTQQEDSAVYLCASSPSAGESYEQYFGPGTRLTVT.

This clonotype turned up a few times. J is TRBJ2-7 and V is TRBV7-2, with TRBD2 identical over 8 bases. Germline lookup yields CDR1 SGHTA and CDR2 FQGNSA. CDR3 length equals 17 residues. With V trimmed by 6 bases and J by 6 bases, 19 bases remained unmatched. CDR3 in amino acids: CASSQPPPGGPWGEQYF. Written as DNA, the CDR3 is TGTGCCAGCAGTCAACCTCCCCCGGGAGGGCCCTGGGGCGAGCAGTACTTC.

This clonotype was observed at least ten times. The DNA for the CDR3 is TGTGCCAGCAGACCCGGGGCTGCAGATACGCAGTATTTT. It translates to CASRPGAADTQYF. The chain combines TRBV12-3 or TRBV12-4 with TRBJ2-3, with D possibly called TRBD1 or TRBD2 (5 bases each). Trimming removed 6 bases at V and 4 bases at J, with 11 bases between. CDR3 length equals 13 residues.

The CDR3 is CAWSVTTSGYTF. DNA of the CDR3: TGTGCCTGGAGTGTTACGACCTCAGGCTACACCTTC. The chain links TRBV30 to TRBJ1-2; D gene uncertain. The CDR3 covers 12 residues. V lost 0 bases to trimming and J lost 8 bases, with 10 bases between them. Germline V gene data show CDR1 as GTSNPN and CDR2 as SVGIG (reference sequence).

This clonotype has ten or more counts. The V and J genes are TRBV12-5 and TRBJ1-2; 10 bases agree with TRBD1. The CDR3 length is 20 residues. V gave up 0 bases and J gave up 4 bases; unmatched junction bases: 17. Germline-derived CDR1 and CDR2 are LGHNT and FRNRAP. The CDR3 DNA is TGTGCTAGTGGTTTGGTCTTCTGGACAGGGGGTAATCTTCGGGGCTATGGCTACACCTTC. Its translation: CASGLVFWTGGNLRGYGYTF.

In its sample, this clonotype was seen many times. The genes are TRBV6-1 and TRBJ2-7, with TRBD1 matching over 9 bases. CDR3 length: 15 amino acids. Germline V CDR1 and CDR2: MNHNS, SASEGT. After removal of 7 bases from V and 1 base from J, the junction contained 8 bases not matched to a gene. The CDR3 region has the DNA TGTGCCAGCACCTGGGACAGGGACCGGTCCTACGAGCAGTACTTC. As protein: CASTWDRDRSYEQYF.

This clonotype was found many times. The chain is built from TRBV19 and TRBJ1-3, with TRBD1 identical over 7 bases. Germline CDR1 is LNHDA and CDR2 is SQIVND (reference sequence). Trimming cost V 6 bases and J 1 base; bases outside gene matches: 9. The CDR3 sequence is 16 residues long. This chain's CDR3 is CASSGTAAGSGNTIYF. CDR3 DNA sequence: TGTGCCAGTAGCGGGACAGCCGCAGGTTCTGGAAACACCATATATTTT.

This clonotype was picked up many times. The chain links TRBV19 to TRBJ2-7; 7 bases are a match to TRBD2. The CDR3 totals 13 residues. In germline, CDR1 is LNHDA, CDR2 SQIVND (reference sequence). Losses at the gene ends were 5 bases for V and 1 base for J; bases not matched to a gene: 2. CDR3 residues: CASSVSGSYEQYF. The DNA for the CDR3 is TGTGCCAGTAGTGTTAGCGGGTCCTACGAGCAGTACTTC.

In its sample, this clonotype was seen a few times. This may be a read error, as it is one base from a much larger clone. The V gene is TRBV11-3, the J gene TRBJ2-5; no clear D. The CDR3 runs to 15 residues. Looked up from germline, CDR1 is SGHNT and CDR2 is YENEEA. CDR3 loop: CAGSASTVDRETQYF. In DNA, the CDR3 is TGTGCCGGCAGCGCATCGACCGTTGATCGAGAGACCCAGTACTTC.

The sample holds many counts of this clonotype. This chain links TRBV10-3 with TRBJ1-2; possible D gene TRBD1, 6 bases. Per germline, CDR1 ENHRY and CDR2 SYGVKD. This CDR3 spans 11 amino acids. V lost 3 bases and J lost 10, with 9 bases in between. CDR3 DNA sequence: TGTGCCATCAGTGAAGACAGGTCCTACACCTTC. Protein: CAISEDRSYTF.

This clonotype appeared many times. The chain uses TRBV20-1 and TRBJ2-1; TRBD2 matches at 15 bases. The CDR3 is made up of 16 amino acids. After removal of 5 bases from V and 2 bases from J, the junction contained 4 bases not matched to a gene. CDR1 DFQATT and CDR2 SNEGSKA come from the germline V gene (reference sequence). The CDR3 DNA sequence: TGCAGTGCTGGGACTAGCGGGAGGCGAACCTACAATGAGCAGTTCTTC. Its translation is CSAGTSGRRTYNEQFF.

The V call is TRBV27, the J call TRBJ2-7; D remains unclear. The CDR3 is 14 amino acids. From germline, CDR1 is MNHEY and CDR2 SMNVEV (reference sequence). V was cut by 4 bases and J by 2 bases, with 12 bases left in between. This chain's CDR3 is CASSSHSLPYEQYF. The CDR3 DNA follows: TGTGCCAGCAGTTCACACAGTCTTCCCTACGAGCAGTACTTC.

Many counts were recorded for this clonotype. This chain connects TRBV19 to TRBJ2-2; the match to TRBD2 covers 10 bases. Germline CDR1 LNHDA, CDR2 SQIVND (reference sequence). The CDR3 totals 14 residues. V gave up 10 bases and J gave up 5 bases; unmatched junction bases: 7. The CDR3 loop reads CAKLGLAVTGELFF. The CDR3 DNA is TGTGCCAAACTCGGACTAGCGGTAACCGGGGAGCTGTTTTTT.

V gene TRBV6-1 combines with J gene TRBJ1-1; the match to TRBD1 covers 7 bases. In germline, CDR1 is MNHNS, CDR2 SASEGT. The CDR3 consists of 16 residues. V was clipped by 7 bases and J by 4 bases; unmatched bases: 15. CDR3 residues: CASNPIQGRRSTEAFF. CDR3 coding DNA: TGTGCCAGCAATCCAATACAGGGGCGGAGGTCCACTGAAGCTTTCTTT.

This clonotype was recorded at least ten times. V usage is TRBV10-3 and J usage is TRBJ1-1; possibly TRBD1 for D (6 bases). V was shortened by 7 bases and J by 5 bases, with 14 bases between the two germline ends. Looked up from germline, CDR1 is ENHRY and CDR2 is SYGVKD. CDR3 size: 13 residues. The DNA of the CDR3 is TGTGCCATCACCCGAGGGGGGGGGACTGAAGCTTTCTTT. This codes for CAITRGGGTEAFF.

This clonotype occurred a few times. This clone may be a read error of a much larger clone one base away. It is likely a read error, because the conserved phenylalanine at the end of the CDR3 is missing. The chain carries TRBV5-1 and TRBJ2-3, with 9 bases fitting TRBD1. The junction had 4 bases not matched to a gene; V was cut back by 3 bases and J by 5 bases. The CDR3 runs 14 residues. Per the germline V gene, CDR1 is SGHRS and CDR2 is YFSETQ. This chain's CDR3 is CASSSGTGKDTQYL. Written as DNA, the CDR3 is TGCGCCAGCAGCTCCGGGACAGGGAAAGATACGCAGTATCTT.